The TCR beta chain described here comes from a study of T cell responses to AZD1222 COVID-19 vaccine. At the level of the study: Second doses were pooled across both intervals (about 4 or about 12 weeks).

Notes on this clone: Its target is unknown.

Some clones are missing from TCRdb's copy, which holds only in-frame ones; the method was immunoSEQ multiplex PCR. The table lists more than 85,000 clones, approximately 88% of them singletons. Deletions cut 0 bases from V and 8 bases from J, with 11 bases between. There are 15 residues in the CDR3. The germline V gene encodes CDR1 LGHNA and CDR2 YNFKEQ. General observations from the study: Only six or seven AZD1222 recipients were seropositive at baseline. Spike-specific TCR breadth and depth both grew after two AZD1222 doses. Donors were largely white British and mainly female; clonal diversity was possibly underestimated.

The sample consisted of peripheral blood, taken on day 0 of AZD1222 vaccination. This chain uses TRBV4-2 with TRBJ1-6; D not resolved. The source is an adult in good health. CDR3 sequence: CASSQDGGPDSPLHF. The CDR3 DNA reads TGTGCCAGCAGCCAAGATGGCGGGCCTGATTCACCCCTCCACTTT.